The clone carrying this TCR beta chain appeared a few times. No antigen is known for it. The extraction recovered at least 5 micrograms of total RNA per sample. Germline lookup yields CDR1 SGHTA and CDR2 FQGNSA. This CDR3 is 15 amino acids long. Between the trimmed V and J ends, which lost 4 bases and 2 bases, there was a span of 15 bases. The sample originates from a study of blood T cells in healthy people across ages. Study-wide points: With unsorted PBMCs, a conclusive comparison of naive versus antigen-experienced cells was not possible. More naive CD4+ cells and higher diversity were found in long-lived than in aged donors.

Combining a sample-barcoded 5' primer with a J-beta primer mix, a second PCR ran for 7 to 11 cycles. Each sample yielded at least 2.5 million CDR3-containing paired-end reads. TCRdb ran MiXCR on the 5' RACE reads and lists one entry per CDR3 protein. The profile shows fewer than 1,000,000 distinct CDR3 sequences, 46% of them singletons. The J gene is TRBJ2-7, the V gene TRBV7-2; perhaps D is TRBD1 or TRBD2 (5 bases each). Sequenced: blood. This sequence was found in a man older than 75 in good health. The CDR3 DNA reads as TGTGCCAGCAGCTCCACCGGGACGGGACCCTACGAGCAGTACTTC. Translated, it gives CASSSTGTGPYEQYF.